This T cell receptor beta chain was identified in a study of CXCR3-negative and CXCR3-positive naive CD8 T cells. 5' RACE with UMI labels generated the TRB cDNA libraries. No DNA is given; TCRdb re-called the 5' RACE reads and lists each CDR3 protein once. This sample's table reports 7,900 or so distinct CDR3 sequences. The CDR3 has 12 residues. Germline CDR1 and CDR2: SQVTM and ANQGSEA. The sequenced material came from naive CXCR3- CD8+ T cells from blood. Subset meaning: CD45RO-CCR7+CD27+CD95- naive CD8+ T cells lacking CXCR3 (TNR3-). This receptor was taken from a human donor in good health. Some clones in this sample may be carry-over from other donors' samples. The J gene is TRBJ2-7, the V gene TRBV29-1; TCRdb designates TRBD1, a call that cannot be tested without DNA. The CDR3 protein is CSVAGQGYEQYF.